This TCR beta chain was observed in a study of cytomegalovirus exposure and HLA in healthy donors. Study-wide findings and caveats: There were several of the most significant clusters that appeared linked to common viral pathogens in a later analysis. Highly shared sequence variants in one cluster were likely a sequencing artifact. Reportedly, HLA-A and HLA-B alleles of most subjects were accurately predicted from TCR beta. A later analysis found TCR association rates differed by HLA locus, highest for DRB1 and lowest for HLA-C.

Primers for the PCR totalled 60 Vbeta and 13 Jbeta. Only in-frame clones appear in the TCRdb table, and some are missing; sequencing was by immunoSEQ multiplex PCR. The data contain some 200,000 clones, 77% of them singletons. This CDR3 region has 13 residues. CDR1 LNHDA and CDR2 SQIVND come from the germline V gene (reference sequence). With 3 bases removed from V and 6 bases from J, the gap between germline ends came to 9 bases. Regarding this clone: The antigen remains undetermined.

The sequenced material came from PBMCs. The V gene is TRBV19, the J gene TRBJ1-5; D unresolved. The source is an older woman in good health and CMV-seropositive. The CDR3 spells CASSIDWSQPQHF. CDR3 in DNA: TGTGCCAGTAGTATTGACTGGAGTCAGCCCCAGCATTTT.